This TCR beta chain appears in the sequencing data of a study of technical replicates of blood from several donors. CDR3 size: 12 residues. The V end lost 5 bases, the J end lost 12 bases, and 14 bases lay between the germline ends. Germline CDR1 SGHVS, CDR2 FNYEAQ. Libraries were prepared by immunoSEQ multiplex PCR; TCRdb keeps only in-frame clonotypes and omits some of them. The table includes tens of thousands of clones, 98% detected once. The V and J genes are TRBV7-6 and TRBJ2-1; D might be TRBD1 (6 bases). The material sequenced was T cells isolated from PBMCs. This receptor was taken from a human donor in good health. Here the CDR3 DNA reads TGTGCCAGCAGCCCATTCGACAGGCCGCAGTTCTTC. Amino acids: CASSPFDRPQFF.